The entry that follows covers one T cell receptor (beta chain) sequence. The CDR3 has 12 amino acids. Germline trimming cut 7 bases from V and 5 bases from J; bases unmatched to any gene: 3. CDR1 is SNHLY, CDR2 FYNNEI, per germline. Original handling: The assay estimated nucleated cells by amplifying reference gene primers. TCRdb keeps only in-frame clones here, not all; method: immunoSEQ multiplex PCR. The V and J calls and clone size come from that table; D and trimming were worked out from the DNA. The sample lists over 30,000 clones, approximately 88% occurring once. The source of the sample is a study of blood T cell repertoires in COVID-19. Background on the study: COVID-19 samples from acute and convalescent phases originated in the United States, Italy and Spain. The analysed material was cDNA or gDNA that came from T cells, B-cell-depleted T cells, or PBMCs.

The chain combines TRBV2 with TRBJ2-5; 8 bases agree with TRBD1. The clonotype comes from a man aged 70 or older with active COVID-19. The sequenced material came from peripheral blood. CDR3 region: CASTGTGETQYF. The CDR3 nucleotides are TGTGCCAGCACTGGGACAGGCGAGACCCAGTACTTC.